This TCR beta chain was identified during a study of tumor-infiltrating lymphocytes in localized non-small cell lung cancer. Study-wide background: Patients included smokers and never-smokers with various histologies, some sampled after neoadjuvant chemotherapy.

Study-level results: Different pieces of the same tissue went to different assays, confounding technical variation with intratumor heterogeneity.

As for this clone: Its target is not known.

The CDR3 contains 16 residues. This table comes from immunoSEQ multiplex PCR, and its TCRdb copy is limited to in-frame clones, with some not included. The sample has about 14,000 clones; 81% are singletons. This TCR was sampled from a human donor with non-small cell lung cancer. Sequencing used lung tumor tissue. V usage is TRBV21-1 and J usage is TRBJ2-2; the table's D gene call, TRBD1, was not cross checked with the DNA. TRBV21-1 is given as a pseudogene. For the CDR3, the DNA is TGTGCCAGCAGCAAAGACAGGGGGCGAAACACCGGGGAGCTGTTTTTT. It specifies CASSKDRGRNTGELFF.